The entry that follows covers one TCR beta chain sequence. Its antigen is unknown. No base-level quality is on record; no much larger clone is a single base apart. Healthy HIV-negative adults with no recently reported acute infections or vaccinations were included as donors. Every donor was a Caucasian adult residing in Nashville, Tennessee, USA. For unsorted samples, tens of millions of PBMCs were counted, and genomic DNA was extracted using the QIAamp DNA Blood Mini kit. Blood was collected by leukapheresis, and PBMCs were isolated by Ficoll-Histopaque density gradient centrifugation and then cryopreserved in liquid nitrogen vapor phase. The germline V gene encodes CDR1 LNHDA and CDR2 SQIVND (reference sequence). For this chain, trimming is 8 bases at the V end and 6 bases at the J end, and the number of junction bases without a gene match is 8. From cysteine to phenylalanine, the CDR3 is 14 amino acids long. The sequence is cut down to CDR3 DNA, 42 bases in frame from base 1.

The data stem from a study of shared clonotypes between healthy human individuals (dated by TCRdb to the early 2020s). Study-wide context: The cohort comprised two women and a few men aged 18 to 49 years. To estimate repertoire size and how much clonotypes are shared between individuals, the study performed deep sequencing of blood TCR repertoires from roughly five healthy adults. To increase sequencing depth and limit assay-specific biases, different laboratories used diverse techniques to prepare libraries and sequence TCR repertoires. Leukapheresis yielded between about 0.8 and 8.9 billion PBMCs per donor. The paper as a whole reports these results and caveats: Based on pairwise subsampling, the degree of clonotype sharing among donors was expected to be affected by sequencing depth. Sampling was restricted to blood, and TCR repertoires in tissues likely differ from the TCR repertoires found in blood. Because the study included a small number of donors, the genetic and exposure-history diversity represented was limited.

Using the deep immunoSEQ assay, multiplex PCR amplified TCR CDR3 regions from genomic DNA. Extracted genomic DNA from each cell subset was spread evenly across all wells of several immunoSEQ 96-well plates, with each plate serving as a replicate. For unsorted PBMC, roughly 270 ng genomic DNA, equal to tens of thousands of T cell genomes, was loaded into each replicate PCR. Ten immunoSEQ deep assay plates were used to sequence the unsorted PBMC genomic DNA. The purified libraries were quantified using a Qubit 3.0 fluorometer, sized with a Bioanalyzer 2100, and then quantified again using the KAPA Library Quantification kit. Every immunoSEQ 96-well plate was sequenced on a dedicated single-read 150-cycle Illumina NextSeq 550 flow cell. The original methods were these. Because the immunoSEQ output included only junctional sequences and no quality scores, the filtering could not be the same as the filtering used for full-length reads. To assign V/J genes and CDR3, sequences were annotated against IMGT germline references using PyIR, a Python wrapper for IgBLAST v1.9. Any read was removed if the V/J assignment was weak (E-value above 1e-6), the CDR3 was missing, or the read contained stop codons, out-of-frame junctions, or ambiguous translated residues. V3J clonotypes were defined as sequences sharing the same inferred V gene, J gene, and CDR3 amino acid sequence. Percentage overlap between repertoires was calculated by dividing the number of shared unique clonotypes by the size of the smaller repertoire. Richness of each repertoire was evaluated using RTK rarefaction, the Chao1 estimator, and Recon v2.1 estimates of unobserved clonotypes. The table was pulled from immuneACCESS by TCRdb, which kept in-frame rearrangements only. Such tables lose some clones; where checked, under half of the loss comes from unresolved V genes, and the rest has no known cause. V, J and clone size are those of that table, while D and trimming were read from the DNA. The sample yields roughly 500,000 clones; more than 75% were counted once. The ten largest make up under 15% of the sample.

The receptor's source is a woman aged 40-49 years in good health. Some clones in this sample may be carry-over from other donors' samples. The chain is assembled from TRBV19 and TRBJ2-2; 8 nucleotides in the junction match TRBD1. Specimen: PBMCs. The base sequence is TGTGCCAGTTCGGACAGGGCAGCCTCCGGGGAGCTGTTTTTT. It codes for CASSDRAASGELFF.